This T cell receptor beta chain derives from a study of T-cell memory formation after mild COVID-19. The wider study: TCR clusters mostly belonged to single donors. The study, taken as a whole, reports: CD4+ bias marked clones expanding day 15 to 37, unlike balanced contracting clones.

This CDR3 spans 16 amino acids. V lost 3 bases and J 1 base, leaving 11 bases between the germline ends. Germline V gene lookup returns CDR1 SGHRS and CDR2 YFSETQ. About this clonotype: Antigen: not known.

The TCR alpha and TCR beta cDNA libraries, bearing sample barcodes and UMIs, were generated by 5'RACE using constant-segment primers. TCRdb independently ran MiXCR on the 5' RACE reads; one entry per CDR3 protein. The data contain about 170,000 distinct CDR3 sequences, about an eighth of them singletons. The sequence came from a man aged 18 to 29 who had mild COVID-19 (a few samples of this study predate the infection). Cell type and time point are not known. Material: PBMCs or a T cell subset sorted from them (not recorded which). The V gene is TRBV5-1, the J gene TRBJ2-6; a weak D match, TRBD1 (5 bases). DNA of the CDR3: TGCGCCAGCAGCTCAGTGAGACAGTCTGGGGCCAACGTCCTGACTTTC. As protein: CASSSVRQSGANVLTF.